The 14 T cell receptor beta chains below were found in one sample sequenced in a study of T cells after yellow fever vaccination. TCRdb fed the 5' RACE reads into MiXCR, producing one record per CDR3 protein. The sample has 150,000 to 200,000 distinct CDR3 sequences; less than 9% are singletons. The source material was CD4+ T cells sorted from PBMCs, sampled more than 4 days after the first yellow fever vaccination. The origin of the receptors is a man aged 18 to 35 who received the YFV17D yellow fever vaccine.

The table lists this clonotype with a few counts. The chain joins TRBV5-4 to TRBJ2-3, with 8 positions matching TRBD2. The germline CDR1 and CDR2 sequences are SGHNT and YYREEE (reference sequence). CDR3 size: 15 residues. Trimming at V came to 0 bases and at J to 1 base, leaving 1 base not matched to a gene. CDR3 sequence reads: CASSLDGGGTDTQYF. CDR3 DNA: TGTGCCAGCAGCTTGGACGGGGGGGGCACAGATACGCAGTATTTT.

The CDR3 protein is CASSLVGGGLEETQYF. CDR3 bases: TGTGCCAGCAGCTTAGTAGGGGGGGGCCTGGAGGAGACCCAGTACTTC. The chain carries TRBV11-2 and TRBJ2-5; D is possibly TRBD2 (7 bases). The V end was cut by 1 base, the J end by 5 bases, with 17 bases between. The CDR3 totals 16 residues. The germline gives CDR1 SGHAT, CDR2 FQNNGV.

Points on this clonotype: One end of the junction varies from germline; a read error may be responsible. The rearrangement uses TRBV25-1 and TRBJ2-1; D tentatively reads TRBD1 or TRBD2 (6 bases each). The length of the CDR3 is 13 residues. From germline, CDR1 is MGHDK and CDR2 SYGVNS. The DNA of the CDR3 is TGTGTCAGCAGGAAACGGGGGCACAATGAGCAGTTCTTC. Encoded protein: CVSRKRGHNEQFF.

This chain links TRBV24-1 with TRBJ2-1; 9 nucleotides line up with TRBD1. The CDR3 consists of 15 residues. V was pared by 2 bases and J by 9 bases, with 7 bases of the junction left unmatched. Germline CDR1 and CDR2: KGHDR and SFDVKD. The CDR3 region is CATSDSGQGFFEQFF. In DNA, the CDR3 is TGTGCCACCAGTGATTCGGGACAGGGATTTTTTGAGCAGTTCTTC.

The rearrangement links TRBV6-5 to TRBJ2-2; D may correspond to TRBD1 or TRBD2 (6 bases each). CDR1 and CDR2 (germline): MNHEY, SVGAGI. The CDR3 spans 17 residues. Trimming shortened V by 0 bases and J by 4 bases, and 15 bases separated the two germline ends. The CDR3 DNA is TGTGCCAGCAGTTACTCGATTGGGGGGCTCGGCACCGGGGAGCTGTTTTTT. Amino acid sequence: CASSYSIGGLGTGELFF.

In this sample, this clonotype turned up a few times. The CDR3 here is CASSPGGLAETQYF. The DNA of the CDR3 is TGTGCCAGCAGCCCGGGAGGACTAGCGGAGACCCAGTACTTC. J is TRBJ2-5 and V is TRBV5-5, with 9 bases lining up with TRBD2. Germline CDR1 is SGHKS and CDR2 is YYEKEE (reference sequence). The CDR3 is made up of 14 amino acids. V shed 4 bases, J shed 5 bases, and the junction held 6 bases outside the gene matches.

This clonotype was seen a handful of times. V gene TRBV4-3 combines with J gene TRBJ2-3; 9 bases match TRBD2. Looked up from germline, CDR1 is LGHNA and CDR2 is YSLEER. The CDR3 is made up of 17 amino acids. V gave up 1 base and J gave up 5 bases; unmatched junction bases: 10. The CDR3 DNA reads TGCGCCAGCAGCCAAGGATCGACTAGCGGTATGATAGATACGCAGTATTTT. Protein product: CASSQGSTSGMIDTQYF.

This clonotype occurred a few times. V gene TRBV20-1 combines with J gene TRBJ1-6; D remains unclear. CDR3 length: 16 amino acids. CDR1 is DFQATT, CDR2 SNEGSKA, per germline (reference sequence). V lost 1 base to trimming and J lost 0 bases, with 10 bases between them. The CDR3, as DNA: TGCAGTGCTAGAGTGACCGGGAGCTCCTATAATTCACCCCTCCACTTT. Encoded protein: CSARVTGSSYNSPLHF.

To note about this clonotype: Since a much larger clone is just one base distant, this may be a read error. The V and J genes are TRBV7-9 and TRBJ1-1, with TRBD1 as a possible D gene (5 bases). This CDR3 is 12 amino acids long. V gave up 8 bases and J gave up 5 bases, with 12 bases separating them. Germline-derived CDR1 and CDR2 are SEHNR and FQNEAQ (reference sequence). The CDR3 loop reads CASAPGRTEAFF. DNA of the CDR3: TGTGCCAGCGCCCCAGGGAGGACTGAAGCTTTCTTT.

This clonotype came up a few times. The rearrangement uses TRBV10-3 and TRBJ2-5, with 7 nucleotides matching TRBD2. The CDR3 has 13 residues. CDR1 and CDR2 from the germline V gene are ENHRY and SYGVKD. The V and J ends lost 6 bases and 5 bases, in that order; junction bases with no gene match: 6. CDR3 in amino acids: CAIRSGVRETQYF. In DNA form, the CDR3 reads TGTGCCATCAGGAGCGGGGTTAGGGAGACCCAGTACTTC.

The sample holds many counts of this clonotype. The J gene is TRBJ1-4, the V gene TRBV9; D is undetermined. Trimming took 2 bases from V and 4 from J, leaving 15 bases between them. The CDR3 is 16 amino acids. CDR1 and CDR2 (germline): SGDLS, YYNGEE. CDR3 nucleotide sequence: TGTGCCAGCAGCGTTGGTTATAGCAGTTATAATGAAAAACTGTTTTTT. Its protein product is CASSVGYSSYNEKLFF.

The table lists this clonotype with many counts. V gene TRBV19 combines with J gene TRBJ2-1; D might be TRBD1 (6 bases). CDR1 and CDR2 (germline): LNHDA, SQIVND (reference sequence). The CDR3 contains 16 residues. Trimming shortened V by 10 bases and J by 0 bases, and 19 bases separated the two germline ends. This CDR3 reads CATNPRGVYSYNEQFF. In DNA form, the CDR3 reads TGTGCCACCAACCCCAGGGGAGTGTACTCCTACAATGAGCAGTTCTTC. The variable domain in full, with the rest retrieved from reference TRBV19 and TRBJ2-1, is DGGITQSPKYLFRKEGQNVTLSCEQNLNHDAMYWYRQDPGQGLRLIYYSQIVNDFQKGDIAEGYSVSREKKESFPLTVTSAQKNPTAFYLCATNPRGVYSYNEQFFGPGTRLTVL.

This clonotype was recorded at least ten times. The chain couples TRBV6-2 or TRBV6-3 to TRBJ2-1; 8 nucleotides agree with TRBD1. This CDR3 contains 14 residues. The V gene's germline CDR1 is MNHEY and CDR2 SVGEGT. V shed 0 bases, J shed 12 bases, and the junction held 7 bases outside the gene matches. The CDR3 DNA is TGTGCCAGCAGTTACTCGATGGCACAGGGGGGGCAGTTCTTC. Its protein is CASSYSMAQGGQFF.

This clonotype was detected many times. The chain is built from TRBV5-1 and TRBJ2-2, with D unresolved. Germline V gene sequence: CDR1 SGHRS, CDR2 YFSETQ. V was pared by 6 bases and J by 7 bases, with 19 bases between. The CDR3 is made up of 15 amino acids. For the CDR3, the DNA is TGCGCCAGCACCGCCGGTGGCGAAGGTGACGGGGAGCTGTTTTTT. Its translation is CASTAGGEGDGELFF.